Included here is one T cell receptor beta chain sequence, with context. As yet, its antigen is unknown. The germline CDR1 and CDR2 sequences are GTSNPN and SVGIG (reference sequence). This CDR3 is 16 amino acids long. The J segment lost 12 bases and the V segment lost 2 bases, leaving 16 bases of the junction unmatched. Sequencing was performed with immunoSEQ multiplex PCR; in TCRdb, only in-frame clones are kept and a portion is missing. The top ten hold 0.5% to 0.8% of the sample, which has around 74,000 clones, less than 90% seen once. Peripheral blood came from all dose cohorts at three timepoints. The data belong to a study of OX40 agonist ivuxolimab in advanced cancers. The wider study: While on treatment, patients had intravenous ivuxolimab at 0.01 to 10 mg/kg every 2 weeks. A partial response was reached by three patients: one with hepatocellular carcinoma and two with cutaneous melanoma. Regarding the study as a whole: Antigen specificity of clonally expanded peripheral T cells was not established.

This receptor was identified in an adult with an advanced solid tumor such as melanoma, head and neck, liver or kidney cancer. V gene TRBV30 combines with J gene TRBJ2-1; 10 bases align to TRBD1. Specimen: CD4+ or CD8+ T cells sorted from blood, collected in a trial of the OX40 agonist ivuxolimab. CDR3 sequence: CAWSTQTGQGISGQFF. CDR3 DNA sequence: TGTGCCTGGAGTACACAAACGGGACAGGGGATTTCTGGGCAGTTCTTC.